These 18 T cell receptor beta chains were sequenced from one sample in a study of OX40 agonist ivuxolimab in advanced cancers. Produced via immunoSEQ multiplex PCR; TCRdb's table is partial and in-frame only. Of 75,000 to 95,000 clones listed, 85% to 90% are singletons. Sequencing was performed on CD4+ or CD8+ T cells sorted from blood, taken in a trial of the OX40 agonist ivuxolimab. Source of these receptors: an adult with an advanced solid tumor such as melanoma, head and neck, liver or kidney cancer.

J is TRBJ1-5 and V is TRBV28, with TRBD1 matching 9 bases. Germline V gene lookup returns CDR1 MDHEN and CDR2 SYDVKM. CDR3 length: 15 residues. J was trimmed by 5 bases and V by 2 bases; bases with no gene match: 4. The CDR3 DNA is TGTGCCAGCAGTTTAAGGGGACAGGGCGATCAGCCCCAGCATTTT. Translated, it gives CASSLRGQGDQPQHF.

This clone was detected once. The chain couples TRBV12-5 to TRBJ2-1, with 9 bases aligning to TRBD1. The CDR3 loop spans 15 amino acids. The germline CDR1 and CDR2 sequences are LGHNT and FRNRAP. Trimming at V came to 6 bases and at J to 7 bases, leaving 10 bases not matched to a gene. The CDR3 coding sequence is TGTGCTAGTGGAACGGGCGGGACAGGGAGAAATGAGCAGTTCTTC. Amino acids: CASGTGGTGRNEQFF.

This chain links TRBV2 with TRBJ2-5; 8 bases match TRBD1. V was pared by 3 bases and J by 4 bases, with 7 bases of the junction left unmatched. Looked up from germline, CDR1 is SNHLY and CDR2 is FYNNEI. The CDR3 covers 15 residues. The CDR3 DNA follows: TGTGCCAGCAGTGACTCAGGGGGCGGAGGAGAGACCCAGTACTTC. Translation gives CASSDSGGGGETQYF.

The genes are TRBV27 and TRBJ2-7; a possible D gene is TRBD2 (7 bases). Germline V gene sequence: CDR1 MNHEY, CDR2 SMNVEV (reference sequence). The CDR3 totals 17 residues. V lost 8 bases and J 5 bases, leaving 28 bases between the germline ends. The CDR3 spells CASAFDGGHPGKNEQYF. The CDR3 DNA reads TGTGCCAGCGCGTTTGACGGGGGGCACCCCGGTAAAAACGAGCAGTACTTC.

This clone was picked up a small number of times. The chain uses TRBV28 and TRBJ1-2, with 9 nucleotides matching TRBD1. J gave up 4 bases and V 6 bases, and 3 bases lay outside the gene matches. Germline CDR1 and CDR2: MDHEN and SYDVKM. The CDR3 has 13 amino acids. The CDR3 nucleotides are TGTGCCAGCAGCAACAGGGGGCGCTATGGCTACACCTTC. Amino acid sequence: CASSNRGRYGYTF.

The rearrangement uses TRBV30 and TRBJ1-1, with D maybe TRBD1 (5 bases). V dropped 1 base and J dropped 6 bases, with 12 bases sitting between them. Per germline, CDR1 GTSNPN and CDR2 SVGIG (reference sequence). CDR3 length: 13 residues. The CDR3 reads CAWSATFRAEAFF. CDR3 sequence (DNA): TGTGCCTGGAGTGCAACCTTCAGGGCTGAAGCTTTCTTT.

The chain uses TRBV7-9 and TRBJ2-7; the D is unclear. Germline V lookup: CDR1 SEHNR, CDR2 FQNEAQ (reference sequence). Trimming left V 4 bases short and J 4 bases short, with 8 bases between. The CDR3 consists of 12 residues. CDR3 in amino acids: CASSYTMYEQYF. In DNA form, the CDR3 reads TGTGCCAGCAGCTATACGATGTACGAGCAGTACTTC.

The chain is built from TRBV25-1 and TRBJ1-2; a possible D gene is TRBD1 (5 bases). The CDR3 has 12 residues. The germline gives CDR1 MGHDK, CDR2 SYGVNS. V dropped 3 bases and J dropped 8 bases, with 10 bases sitting between them. The CDR3 DNA reads as TGTGCCAGCAGTGACAGGGTCTACGGCTACACCTTC. This gives the protein CASSDRVYGYTF.

The genes are TRBV5-4 and TRBJ2-1; unclear D gene. The CDR3 contains 15 residues. Trimming cost V 2 bases and J 1 base, with 10 bases left between them. The V gene's germline CDR1 is SGHNT and CDR2 YYREEE (reference sequence). CDR3 sequence (DNA): TGTGCCAGCAGCTTTTCAGAGATATCCTACAATGAGCAGTTCTTC. It translates to CASSFSEISYNEQFF.

The table lists this clone with a count of one. V usage is TRBV10-3 and J usage is TRBJ2-2, with TRBD2 matching over 12 bases. Losses at the gene ends were 7 bases for V and 3 bases for J; bases not matched to a gene: 9. The V gene's germline CDR1 is ENHRY and CDR2 SYGVKD. The CDR3 is 17 amino acids. CDR3: CAIKDLAGGFHTGELFF. As DNA, the CDR3 is TGTGCCATCAAAGACCTAGCGGGAGGGTTTCACACCGGGGAGCTGTTTTTT.

The J gene is TRBJ1-1, the V gene TRBV30; D is unclear. Looked up from germline, CDR1 is GTSNPN and CDR2 is SVGIG (reference sequence). Trimming cost V 2 bases and J 1 base, with 5 bases left between them. The CDR3 totals 12 residues. The CDR3, as DNA: TGTGCCTGGAGTAGGTCGAACACTGAAGCTTTCTTT. Translating it yields CAWSRSNTEAFF.

The gene calls are TRBV30 and TRBJ2-7; no firm D call. Germline CDR1 GTSNPN, CDR2 SVGIG (reference sequence). The CDR3 runs 11 residues. V shed 2 bases and J shed 4 bases, with 6 bases lying between them. The CDR3 DNA sequence: TGTGCCTGGAGTTCCCAATACGAGCAGTACTTC. It yields the protein CAWSSQYEQYF.

The chain recombines TRBV14 with TRBJ2-7; 9 bases match TRBD2. Losses at the gene ends were 4 bases for V and 10 bases for J; bases not matched to a gene: 14. The germline V gene encodes CDR1 SGHDN and CDR2 FVKESK. This CDR3 region has 15 residues. The CDR3: CASSPSETSGLIQYF. The CDR3 nucleotides read TGTGCCAGCAGCCCTTCCGAAACTAGCGGGCTAATACAGTACTTC.

V and J are TRBV11-3 and TRBJ2-2; D is ambiguous. The CDR3 contains 14 residues. Per germline, CDR1 SGHNT and CDR2 YENEEA. With 5 bases removed from V and 4 bases from J, the gap between germline ends came to 11 bases. CDR3 residues: CASSLTLSTGELFF. CDR3 nucleotide sequence: TGTGCCAGCAGCCTGACCCTTAGCACCGGGGAGCTGTTTTTT.

The sample holds one count of this clone. The chain employs TRBV27 and TRBJ2-7; D call uncertain. This CDR3 spans 14 amino acids. V lost 9 bases and J 6 bases, leaving 21 bases between the germline ends. CDR1 and CDR2 (germline): MNHEY, SMNVEV (reference sequence). Written as DNA, the CDR3 is TGTGCCAGTGGTCATAAGGGAATAGATTTCGAGCAGTACTTC. It yields the protein CASGHKGIDFEQYF.

The J gene is TRBJ1-1, the V gene TRBV29-1; 9 nucleotides align to TRBD1. The CDR3 has 13 amino acids. Germline CDR1 SQVTM, CDR2 ANQGSEA. The V gene end was trimmed by 6 bases and the J gene end by 1 base; junction bases not matched to a gene: 3. CDR3 region: CSVRQGENTEAFF. The CDR3 region has the DNA TGCAGCGTGAGACAGGGGGAGAACACTGAAGCTTTCTTT.

V is TRBV10-2 and J is TRBJ2-7, with a weak D call TRBD2 (5 bases). The V end was cut by 1 base, the J end by 6 bases, with 16 bases between. The CDR3 has 15 residues. Germline V CDR1 and CDR2: WSHSY, SAAADI. The CDR3 sequence is CASSEWRTPGLEQYF. CDR3 nucleotide sequence: TGCGCCAGCAGTGAGTGGAGGACCCCCGGCCTCGAGCAGTACTTC.

The chain combines TRBV13 with TRBJ2-7; D may be TRBD1 (6 bases). CDR1 PRHDT and CDR2 FYEKMQ come from the germline V gene (reference sequence). The V end lost 0 bases, the J end lost 6 bases, and 12 bases lay between the germline ends. The CDR3 is made up of 14 amino acids. This CDR3 is CASSLGGASVEQYF. As DNA, the CDR3 is TGTGCCAGCAGCTTAGGGGGGGCCTCAGTCGAGCAGTACTTC.